A selection of T cell receptor beta chains follows, all from one sample in a study of blood T cell repertoires in COVID-19. Profiled with immunoSEQ multiplex PCR; TCRdb holds only in-frame clones, not every one. The table records hundreds of thousands of clones, 81% of them present only once. The sample comprised peripheral blood. These receptors were taken from a woman aged 80 or over with acute or convalescent COVID-19. Each CDR3 is given with its conserved first and last residue. Size is omitted from some rows. Given values are once, few, many or a class for expanded clones.

V gene	clone size	J gene	CDR3 protein
TRBV6-6	-	TRBJ1-6	CASSYRDTNSPLHF
TRBV29-1	-	TRBJ1-1	CSVEDTGEAFF
TRBV3-1/TRBV3-2	-	TRBJ2-5	CASSLGTSGTQYF
TRBV30	-	TRBJ2-5	CAWSGLRGTRETQYF
TRBV5-1	-	TRBJ2-7	CASMGQGRYEQYF
TRBV7-8	-	TRBJ2-5	CASTSRGETQYF
TRBV7-9	-	TRBJ2-5	CASSFPWDTQETQYF
TRBV7-8	once	TRBJ2-2	CASSLAPGFGELFF
TRBV24-1	few	TRBJ1-2	CATSFQAYGYTF
TRBV2	-	TRBJ1-1	CASSFQGMDGEAFF
TRBV19	-	TRBJ1-4	CASKRGINEKLFF
TRBV7-6	-	TRBJ2-7	CASSHRGHRGIAFYEQYF
TRBV3-1/TRBV3-2	-	TRBJ2-1	CASSQDRSSEQFF